The 5 T cell receptor beta chains reported below all come from one sample, sequenced in a study of beta chain features in type 1 diabetes. Overall study results and limits: Researchers report that Type 1 diabetes patients had moderately but significantly shorter TCRB CDR3s across all four CD4+ subsets.

The authors reverse transcribed all of the isolated RNA, so sequencing captured expressed TCRB transcripts. Assay: immunoSEQ multiplex PCR; the TCRdb copy retains only in-frame clones and omits some. Of 55,000 to 80,000 clones detected, more than 45% appear once; the ten largest clones hold about 0.74%. Their antigens remain unidentified. Sequenced input: central memory CD4+ T cells from blood. These receptor sequences come from a man between 25 and 39 years old with type 1 diabetes.

The table lists this clone with a few counts. CDR3 coding DNA: TGCGCCAGCAGCTTGACTAGCGAGACCTACGAGCAGTACTTC. This sequence encodes CASSLTSETYEQYF. The J gene is TRBJ2-7, the V gene TRBV5-1; 7 bases align to TRBD2. This CDR3 region has 14 residues. The V gene's germline CDR1 is SGHRS and CDR2 YFSETQ. The junction had 3 bases not matched to a gene; V was cut back by 1 base and J by 2 bases.

The chain is built from TRBV5-1 and TRBJ2-5; the match to TRBD1 covers 9 bases. The end of the DNA aligns better with TRBJ2-7, so the J call may be wrong. The CDR3 length is 13 residues. Germline CDR1 SGHRS, CDR2 YFSETQ. CDR3 in DNA: TGCGCCAGCAGCACAGGGGGCGGTTACGAGCAGTACTTC. Amino acids: CASSTGGGYEQYF.

This clone was seen a single time. The V and J genes are TRBV30 and TRBJ2-7; 7 positions match TRBD1. The CDR3 length is 15 residues. V lost 2 bases to trimming and J lost 1 base; unmatched junction nucleotides: 8. Germline assignment: CDR1 GTSNPN and CDR2 SVGIG (reference sequence). The CDR3 reads CAWSLQQGSSYEQYF. CDR3 DNA: TGTGCCTGGAGTTTACAACAGGGGAGTTCCTACGAGCAGTACTTC.

The chain carries TRBV7-9 and TRBJ2-1; D not certain. The CDR3 loop spans 13 amino acids. CDR1 and CDR2 (germline): SEHNR, FQNEAQ (reference sequence). V shed 5 bases and J shed 6 bases, with 11 bases lying between them. The CDR3 DNA follows: TGTGCCAGCAGCACCCCCCGGGTCAATGAGCAGTTCTTC. Protein: CASSTPRVNEQFF. The full variable domain, rest sourced from reference TRBV7-9 and TRBJ2-1, is DTGVSQNPRHKITKRGQNVTFRCDPISEHNRLYWYRQTLGQGPEFLTYFQNEAQLEKSRLLSDRFSAERPKGSFSTLEIQRTEQGDSAMYLCASSTPRVNEQFFGPGTRLTVL.

V and J are TRBV29-1 and TRBJ2-3, with 7 nucleotides matching TRBD2. V was clipped by 7 bases and J by 1 base; unmatched bases: 8. Germline loops: CDR1 SQVTM, CDR2 ANQGSEA. The CDR3 loop spans 14 amino acids. The CDR3 DNA sequence: TGCAGCGCCTCGGGGGGTTCGGGCACAGATACGCAGTATTTT. Its protein is CSASGGSGTDTQYF.